The sequence of this T cell receptor beta chain was determined in a study of blood T cell repertoires in COVID-19. Clones were sequenced by immunoSEQ multiplex PCR, and TCRdb holds only the in-frame ones, with some missing. The sample carries about 180,000 clones, 70% to 90% recorded once. The length of the CDR3 is 14 residues. Germline V lookup: CDR1 SGHNT, CDR2 YYREEE (reference sequence). V lost 0 bases and J 7 bases, leaving 13 bases between the germline ends. This rearrangement joins TRBV5-4 to TRBJ1-1; weak D call: TRBD1 (5 bases). The clonotype comes from a man aged 60 to 75 with acute or convalescent COVID-19. Sequencing used peripheral blood. The DNA for the CDR3 is TGTGCCAGCAGCTTGGCCTCTTCAGGGCTTGAAGCTTTCTTT. This codes for CASSLASSGLEAFF.